These 18 T cell receptor beta chains originate from one sample sequenced in a study of blood T cell repertoires in COVID-19. Profiling relied on immunoSEQ multiplex PCR, and the TCRdb table lists in-frame clones only, not all of them. The repertoire holds some 160,000 clones, with 75% to 85% as singletons. The sample taken for sequencing was peripheral blood. The receptors originated from a woman in her forties or fifties with acute or convalescent COVID-19.

This chain joins TRBV7-3 and TRBJ2-3; possible D gene TRBD1, 5 bases. Trimming removed 3 bases at V and 8 bases at J, with 15 bases between. This CDR3 comprises 14 residues. The V gene's germline CDR1 is SGHTA and CDR2 FQGTGA. CDR3 coding DNA: TGTGCCAGCAGCTTCGATCGACAGTTCGGTACGCAGTATTTT. Its translation: CASSFDRQFGTQYF.

V and J are TRBV6-5 and TRBJ1-5; D perhaps matches TRBD1 (5 bases). CDR3 length: 14 amino acids. Germline assignment: CDR1 MNHEY and CDR2 SVGAGI. With 4 bases removed from V and 5 bases from J, the gap between germline ends came to 12 bases. The CDR3 DNA is TGTGCCAGCAGTTGGTCAGGGTTTGATCAGCCCCAGCATTTT. Translating gives CASSWSGFDQPQHF.

The chain employs TRBV6-2 or TRBV6-3 and TRBJ2-7, with D possibly being TRBD1 (5 bases). Trimming removed 8 bases from V and 6 bases from J, with 17 bases in between. CDR1 MNHEY and CDR2 SVGEGT come from the germline V gene. This CDR3 comprises 13 residues. The CDR3 region is CASGPPSRVEQYF. For the CDR3, the DNA is TGTGCCAGCGGCCCGCCCTCCAGGGTCGAGCAGTACTTC.

This clone has only one observation. The chain couples TRBV11-1 to TRBJ1-1; a possible D gene is TRBD1 (5 bases). Looked up from germline, CDR1 is SGHAT and CDR2 is FQDESV (reference sequence). The V end was cut by 6 bases, the J end by 1 base, with 6 bases between. The length of the CDR3 is 12 residues. The CDR3: CASSQGNTEAFF. As DNA, the CDR3 is TGTGCCAGCAGTCAGGGGAACACTGAAGCTTTCTTT. Full variable domain (remainder filled in from reference TRBV11-1 and TRBJ1-1): EAEVAQSPRYKITEKSQAVAFWCDPISGHATLYWYRQILGQGPELLVQFQDESVVDDSQLPKDRFSAERLKGVDSTLKIQPAELGDSAMYLCASSQGNTEAFFGQGTRLTVV.

The V gene is TRBV28, the J gene TRBJ2-7; TRBD1 matches at 12 bases. CDR3 length: 14 amino acids. Germline CDR1 reads MDHEN; CDR2 reads SYDVKM. J lost 11 bases, V lost 8 bases, and 13 bases had no gene match. CDR3 sequence (DNA): TGTGCCAGCGTCCCACCTCCGGGACAGGGGGCCGAGTACTTC. It is translated as CASVPPPGQGAEYF.

The CDR3 region is CASSEFSYRDSKETQYF. CDR3 DNA sequence: TGTGCCAGCAGTGAATTCTCCTACCGGGACAGCAAAGAGACCCAGTACTTC. The chain employs TRBV25-1 and TRBJ2-5; 7 bases align to TRBD1. Looked up from germline, CDR1 is MGHDK and CDR2 is SYGVNS. This CDR3 has 17 amino acids. V lost 1 base and J lost 3; bases outside the gene matches: 11.

The sample holds a few counts of this clone. The chain carries TRBV6-2 or TRBV6-3 and TRBJ2-7, with TRBD1 identical over 7 bases. The CDR3 length is 15 residues. Germline trimming cut 5 bases from V and 6 bases from J; bases unmatched to any gene: 13. CDR1 MNHEY and CDR2 SVGEGT come from the germline V gene. The CDR3 DNA is TGTGCCAGCAGTACGCCGGGACAGACGTCTGCCGAGCAGTACTTC. As protein: CASSTPGQTSAEQYF.

This rearrangement joins TRBV2 to TRBJ1-2; 9 positions agree with TRBD1. There are 14 residues in the CDR3. Germline CDR1 and CDR2: SNHLY and FYNNEI. V was pared by 5 bases and J by 5 bases, with 6 bases of the junction left unmatched. Written as DNA, the CDR3 is TGTGCCAGCAGTTCCGCCGGACAGGGGTATGGCTACACCTTC. Protein: CASSSAGQGYGYTF.

The chain joins TRBV19 to TRBJ1-5; possible D gene TRBD1, 6 bases. CDR3 size: 16 residues. CDR1 and CDR2 (germline): LNHDA, SQIVND (reference sequence). V was cut by 2 bases and J by 5 bases, with 16 bases left in between. CDR3 region: CASSIYPGTQYQPQHF. The CDR3 DNA sequence: TGTGCCAGTAGTATATACCCCGGGACACAATATCAGCCCCAGCATTTT. Full variable domain (remainder filled in from reference TRBV19 and TRBJ1-5): DGGITQSPKYLFRKEGQNVTLSCEQNLNHDAMYWYRQDPGQGLRLIYYSQIVNDFQKGDIAEGYSVSREKKESFPLTVTSAQKNPTAFYLCASSIYPGTQYQPQHFGDGTRLSIL.

The rearrangement joins TRBV3-1 (or the pseudogene TRBV3-2) to TRBJ1-6; D perhaps matches TRBD1 (5 bases). CDR1 is LGHDT and CDR2 is YNNKEL in the germline V gene (reference sequence). V dropped 5 bases and J dropped 4 bases, with 18 bases sitting between them. This CDR3 comprises 17 residues. CDR3 residues: CASSSASGTVYNSPLHF. The CDR3 DNA follows: TGTGCCAGCAGCTCCGCGAGCGGGACGGTATATAATTCACCCCTCCACTTT.

The chain joins TRBV7-2 to TRBJ1-2, with D maybe TRBD1 (6 bases). V dropped 5 bases and J dropped 11 bases, with 24 bases sitting between them. The CDR3 has 15 residues. Per the germline V gene, CDR1 is SGHTA and CDR2 is FQGNSA. The CDR3 DNA reads TGTGCCAGCAGCCCAGGGGACCGGACTGGCAGTAGGTACACCTTC. This gives the protein CASSPGDRTGSRYTF.

This clone was seen only a few times. The rearrangement links TRBV4-3 to TRBJ1-3, with no clear D. The V end lost 0 bases, the J end lost 1 base, and 7 bases lay between the germline ends. Germline V CDR1 and CDR2: LGHNA, YSLEER. The CDR3 spans 15 residues. CDR3 DNA sequence: TGCGCCAGCAGCCAAGATTTACAGTCTGGAAACACCATATATTTT. This sequence encodes CASSQDLQSGNTIYF.

V gene TRBV7-9 combines with J gene TRBJ2-7; no reliable D call. The germline V and J ends were trimmed by 3 bases and 4 bases, with 7 bases remaining between them. From germline, CDR1 is SEHNR and CDR2 FQNEAQ (reference sequence). This CDR3 spans 12 amino acids. Here the CDR3 reads CASSFLAYEQYF. In DNA form, the CDR3 reads TGTGCCAGCAGCTTTCTCGCGTACGAGCAGTACTTC.

This clone was counted between two and nine times. V is TRBV6-1 and J is TRBJ1-1, with D possibly matching TRBD1 (6 bases). Germline-derived CDR1 and CDR2 are MNHNS and SASEGT. V shed 3 bases and J shed 5 bases, with 22 bases lying between them. CDR3 length equals 17 residues. The CDR3: CASSEWGGRLIETEAFF. CDR3 in DNA: TGTGCCAGCAGTGAGTGGGGGGGGCGCTTAATTGAAACTGAAGCTTTCTTT.

V and J are TRBV7-9 and TRBJ2-7; TRBD1 matches 11 bases. CDR1 is SEHNR and CDR2 is FQNEAQ in the germline V gene (reference sequence). This CDR3 contains 13 residues. V gave up 6 bases and J gave up 5 bases; unmatched junction bases: 3. The CDR3 reads CASRQGQGDEQYF. The CDR3 DNA reads as TGTGCCAGCAGACAGGGACAGGGGGACGAGCAGTACTTC.

This clone occurred a few times. V usage is TRBV6-5 and J usage is TRBJ1-1; D is uncertain. The CDR3 has 14 amino acids. V was shortened by 4 bases and J by 1 base, with 10 bases between the two germline ends. Germline V lookup: CDR1 MNHEY, CDR2 SVGAGI. This CDR3 reads CASSSGFGNTEAFF. For the CDR3, the DNA is TGTGCCAGCAGTTCGGGTTTTGGGAACACTGAAGCTTTCTTT.

The chain couples TRBV4-3 to TRBJ1-6, with no clear D. The V gene's germline CDR1 is LGHNA and CDR2 YSLEER. V lost 3 bases, J lost 7 bases, and 13 bases lay in between. The CDR3 totals 15 residues. The CDR3 DNA follows: TGCGCCAGCAGCCAGGGGAGTAATGGGAATTCACCCCTCCACTTT. This sequence encodes CASSQGSNGNSPLHF.

This chain uses TRBV6-5 with TRBJ1-6; the match to TRBD1 covers 7 bases. The V gene's germline CDR1 is MNHEY and CDR2 SVGAGI. The CDR3 runs 15 residues. Trimming took 6 bases from V and 7 from J; bases not matched to a gene: 9. CDR3 DNA: TGTGCCAGCAGCCCAGGACAGGCTTTAAATTCACCCCTCCACTTT. It specifies CASSPGQALNSPLHF.